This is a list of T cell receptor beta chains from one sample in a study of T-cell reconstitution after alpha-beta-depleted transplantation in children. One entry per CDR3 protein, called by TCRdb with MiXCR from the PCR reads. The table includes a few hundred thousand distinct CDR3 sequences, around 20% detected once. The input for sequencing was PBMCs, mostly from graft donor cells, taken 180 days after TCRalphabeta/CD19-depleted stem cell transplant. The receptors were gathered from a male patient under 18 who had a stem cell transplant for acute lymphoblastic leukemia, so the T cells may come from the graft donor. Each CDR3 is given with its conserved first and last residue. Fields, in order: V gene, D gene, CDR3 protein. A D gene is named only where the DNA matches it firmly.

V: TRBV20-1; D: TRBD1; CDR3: CSARVDRANYGYTF
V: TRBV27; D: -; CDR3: CASSSVRNYGYTF
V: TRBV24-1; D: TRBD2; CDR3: CATSDLAASGYNEQFF
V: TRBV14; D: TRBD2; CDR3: CASSQFLVSAGPYEQYF
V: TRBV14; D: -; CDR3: CASSLFPGGRSYNEQFF
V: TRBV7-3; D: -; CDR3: CASSLLGSAGNTIYF
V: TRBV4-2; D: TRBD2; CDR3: CASSQLAGVPEQYF
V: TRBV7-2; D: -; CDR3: CASSLILTGYEQYF
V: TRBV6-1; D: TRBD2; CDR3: CASSFRLAGGRAYEQYF
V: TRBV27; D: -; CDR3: CASSPLRDSSSYEQYF
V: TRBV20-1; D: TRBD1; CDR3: CSARSLTGISYNEQFF
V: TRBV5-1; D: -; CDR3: CASSPGNSGNTIYF
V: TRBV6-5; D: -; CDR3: CASSYGGAGANVLTF
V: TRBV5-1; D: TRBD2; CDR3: CASSLLPPGLAGRDTQYF
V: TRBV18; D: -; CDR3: CASSPTAASGSPLHF
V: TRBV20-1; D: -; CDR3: CSARVWGTEGNQPQHF
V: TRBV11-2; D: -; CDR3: CASSPRGYKKGQYF
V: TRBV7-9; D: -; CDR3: CASSHLATVNTEAFF
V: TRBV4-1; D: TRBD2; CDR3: CASSQVGRGGETQYF
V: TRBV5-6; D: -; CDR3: CASSQTVRSYEQYF
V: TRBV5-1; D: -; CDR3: CASSLVQGLTYEQYF
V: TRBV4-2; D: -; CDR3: CASSQEGSVFAYEQYF
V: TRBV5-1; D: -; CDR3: CASSSPNNYGYTF
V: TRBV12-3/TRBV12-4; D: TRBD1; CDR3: CASSFRGTEQFF
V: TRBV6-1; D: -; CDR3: CASRNTGIAGNEQFF
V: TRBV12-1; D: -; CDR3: CASSLGGAGVHNEQFF
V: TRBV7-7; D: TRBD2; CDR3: CASSPGTSGRAGDTQYF
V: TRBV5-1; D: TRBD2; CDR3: CASSMTPGGETQYF
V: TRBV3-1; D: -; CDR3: CAVESLDGQETQYF
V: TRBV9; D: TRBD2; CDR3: CASSGGGVTDTQYF
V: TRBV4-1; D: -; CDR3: CASSQVYSNYGYTF
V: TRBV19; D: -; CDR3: CASSIAPGGGQPQHF
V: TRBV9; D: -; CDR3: CASSDGTREGSGSTEAFF
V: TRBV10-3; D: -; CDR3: CAIRDQETQYF
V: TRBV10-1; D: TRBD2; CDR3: CASSGNSGKLGSYNEQFF
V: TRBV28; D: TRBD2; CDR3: CASRLAGGSYEQYF
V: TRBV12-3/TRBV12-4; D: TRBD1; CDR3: CASSLRDRGGNTIYF
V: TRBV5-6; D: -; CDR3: CASSSGMLQETQYF
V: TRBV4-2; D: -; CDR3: CASSQDRLGQETQYF
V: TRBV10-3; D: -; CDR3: CAISSLSTDSYEQYF
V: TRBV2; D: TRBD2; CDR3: CASRPSGRATTGELFF
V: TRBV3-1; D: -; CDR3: CASSQDTGTETQYF
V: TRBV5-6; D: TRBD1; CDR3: CASSPTGQGANQPQHF
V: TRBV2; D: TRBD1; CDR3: CASTRTGGRDYEQYF
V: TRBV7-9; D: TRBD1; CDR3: CASSLGQGYYEQYF
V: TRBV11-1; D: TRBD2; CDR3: CASRGGLAVPLAKNIQYF
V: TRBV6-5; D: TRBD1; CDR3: CASSYGTGGEKLFF
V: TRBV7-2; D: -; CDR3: CASRIAVRRSYNEQFF
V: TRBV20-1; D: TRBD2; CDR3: CSARDQGGRALTYNEQFF
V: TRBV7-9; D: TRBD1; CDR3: CASSSGQPTTLLTPAFF
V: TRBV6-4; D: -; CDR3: CASRRFGTPNKAFF
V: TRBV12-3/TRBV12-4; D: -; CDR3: CASSRDSRLEQYF
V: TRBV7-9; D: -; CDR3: CASSLGQINEKLFF
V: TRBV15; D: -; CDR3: CATSRDRAGYGYTF
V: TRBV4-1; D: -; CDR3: CASSSFGRSREQYF
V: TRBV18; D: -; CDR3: CASSPGLPPKDTQYF
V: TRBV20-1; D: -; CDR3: CSARDSWGPYEQYF